These 10 T cell receptor beta chains originate from one sample sequenced in a study of cytomegalovirus exposure and HLA in healthy donors. PCR involved 60 Vbeta and 13 Jbeta primers. Method: immunoSEQ multiplex PCR; TCRdb's copy keeps in-frame clones and lacks some. Of some 120,000 clones listed, roughly 80% are singletons. The source material was PBMCs. These receptors were obtained from a man aged 45-60 years in good health and CMV-seronegative.

This chain links TRBV30 with TRBJ1-3; 7 bases match TRBD1. Germline V gives CDR1 GTSNPN, CDR2 SVGIG (reference sequence). V was pared by 1 base and J by 0 bases, with 3 bases of the junction left unmatched. The CDR3 contains 15 residues. The CDR3 DNA sequence: TGTGCCTGGAGTGGACAGGGCAGCTCTGGAAACACCATATATTTT. Amino acid sequence: CAWSGQGSSGNTIYF.

The chain employs TRBV7-2 and TRBJ1-2, with 10 bases lining up with TRBD1. This CDR3 is built from 15 residues. Trimming at V came to 1 base and at J to 6 bases, leaving 5 bases not matched to a gene. Germline V gives CDR1 SGHTA, CDR2 FQGNSA. The chain's CDR3 is CASSLVSGTGDGYTF. In nucleotides, the CDR3 is TGTGCCAGCAGCTTAGTGTCCGGGACAGGGGATGGCTACACCTTC.

V and J are TRBV5-5 and TRBJ2-5, with D possibly TRBD1 on 5 matching bases. Germline-derived CDR1 and CDR2 are SGHKS and YYEKEE (reference sequence). This CDR3 has 16 residues. Trimming removed 4 bases from V and 0 bases from J, with 16 bases in between. The CDR3 sequence is CASSPGSSWYQETQYF. Here the CDR3 DNA reads TGTGCCAGCAGCCCAGGGTCATCGTGGTACCAAGAGACCCAGTACTTC.

This sequence joins TRBV19 and TRBJ2-7; maybe TRBD2 (5 bases). Germline assignment: CDR1 LNHDA and CDR2 SQIVND (reference sequence). V lost 4 bases, J lost 0 bases, and 7 bases lay in between. The CDR3 totals 13 residues. DNA for the CDR3: TGTGCCAGTAGTAGCGGGCACTCCTACGAGCAGTACTTC. Its protein is CASSSGHSYEQYF.

The V call is TRBV10-3, the J call TRBJ2-3, with 8 bases matching TRBD2. Per the germline V gene, CDR1 is ENHRY and CDR2 is SYGVKD. Germline trimming cut 6 bases from V and 4 bases from J; bases unmatched to any gene: 9. CDR3 length: 15 residues. The CDR3: CAISPSGSNSDTQYF. In DNA form, the CDR3 reads TGTGCCATCAGCCCAAGCGGGAGTAATTCAGATACGCAGTATTTT.

V usage is TRBV7-8 and J usage is TRBJ2-1, with 8 nucleotides matching TRBD1. Losses at the gene ends were 0 bases for V and 6 bases for J; bases not matched to a gene: 7. The CDR3 spans 16 residues. CDR1 is SGHVS, CDR2 FQNEAQ, per germline. CDR3 amino acids: CASSLAGGTGLNEQFF. The CDR3 bases are TGTGCCAGCAGCTTAGCAGGGGGGACAGGACTCAATGAGCAGTTCTTC. Full variable domain (rest looked up from reference TRBV7-8 and TRBJ2-1): GAGVSQSPRYKVAKRGQDVALRCDPISGHVSLFWYQQALGQGPEFLTYFQNEAQLDKSGLPSDRFFAERPEGSVSTLKIQRTQQEDSAVYLCASSLAGGTGLNEQFFGPGTRLTVL.

The rearrangement joins TRBV20-1 to TRBJ1-2; D is possibly TRBD1 (5 bases). There are 11 residues in the CDR3. V gave up 6 bases and J gave up 5 bases, with 10 bases separating them. The germline V gene encodes CDR1 DFQATT and CDR2 SNEGSKA (reference sequence). CDR3 sequence: CSAPRAYGYTF. In nucleotides, the CDR3 is TGCAGTGCCCCCAGGGCTTATGGCTACACCTTC.

The CDR3 nucleotides read TGTGCCAGCAGCCCGCAGGGGGCGCAAAGGAACACTGAAGCTTTCTTT. This encodes CASSPQGAQRNTEAFF. V gene TRBV13 combines with J gene TRBJ1-1; TRBD1 agrees at 8 bases. CDR3 size: 16 residues. Trimming cost V 5 bases and J 1 base; bases outside gene matches: 9. CDR1 and CDR2 (germline): PRHDT, FYEKMQ (reference sequence).

The chain uses TRBV6-1 and TRBJ1-3; D remains unclear. V lost 4 bases to trimming and J lost 0 bases, with 10 bases between them. CDR1 and CDR2 from the germline V gene are MNHNS and SASEGT. The CDR3 has 15 residues. The CDR3 loop reads CASSGSGSSGNTIYF. Here the CDR3 DNA reads TGTGCCAGCAGTGGGTCGGGGAGCTCTGGAAACACCATATATTTT.

The chain uses TRBV20-1 and TRBJ2-5; unclear D gene. The CDR3 consists of 11 residues. Germline CDR1 DFQATT, CDR2 SNEGSKA (reference sequence). V lost 5 bases, J lost 4 bases, and 8 bases lay in between. CDR3 sequence: CSALSRETQYF. CDR3 coding DNA: TGCAGTGCTCTGTCGCGAGAGACCCAGTACTTC.